This section outlines one T cell receptor (beta chain) sequence together with its context. The data originate from a study of OX40 agonist ivuxolimab in advanced cancers. This CDR3 has 13 amino acids. The table came from immunoSEQ multiplex PCR; TCRdb's copy has only in-frame clones and leaves some out. The sample has under 70,000 clones, roughly 91% seen once. The chain links TRBV21-1 to TRBJ2-1; the D call TRBD1 from the table was never checked on the DNA. TRBV21-1 is an annotated pseudogene. Sequenced here: CD4+ or CD8+ T cells sorted from blood, sampled in a trial of the OX40 agonist ivuxolimab. This clonotype was sampled from an adult with an advanced solid tumor such as melanoma, head and neck, liver or kidney cancer. This chain's CDR3 is CASIYRGDNEQFF. CDR3 sequence (DNA): TGTGCCAGCATCTACAGGGGCGACAATGAGCAGTTCTTC.